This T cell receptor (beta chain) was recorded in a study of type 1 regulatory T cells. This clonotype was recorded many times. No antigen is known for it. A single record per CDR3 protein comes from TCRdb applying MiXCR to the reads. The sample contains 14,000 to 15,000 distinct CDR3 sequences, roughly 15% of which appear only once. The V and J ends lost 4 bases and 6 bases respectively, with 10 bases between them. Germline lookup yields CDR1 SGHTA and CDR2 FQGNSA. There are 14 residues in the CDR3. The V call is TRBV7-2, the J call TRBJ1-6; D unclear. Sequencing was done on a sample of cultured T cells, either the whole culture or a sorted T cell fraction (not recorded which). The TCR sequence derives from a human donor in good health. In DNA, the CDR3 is TGTGCCAGCAGCTCGAGAGGGCCTAATTCACCCCTCCACTTT. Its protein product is CASSSRGPNSPLHF.